Included here is one T cell receptor beta chain sequence, with context. The CDR3 runs 17 residues. Germline assignment: CDR1 LNHNV and CDR2 YYDKDF (reference sequence). The record originates from a study of CXCR3-negative and CXCR3-positive naive CD8 T cells. Libraries of TRB cDNA were made by 5' RACE and carried UMIs. From its re-call of the 5' RACE reads, TCRdb lists each CDR3 protein once, without DNA. The table gives about 90,000 distinct CDR3 sequences; the top ten clones make up 1.1% of it. The origin of this receptor is a human donor in good health. Some clones in this sample may be carry-over from other donors' samples. The chain has TRBV15 and TRBJ1-2; the TCRdb call, TRBD1, lacks DNA for checking. The material sequenced was naive CXCR3- CD8+ T cells from blood. Subset meaning: CD45RO-CCR7+CD27+CD95- naive CD8+ T cells lacking CXCR3 (TNR3-). CDR3 protein: CATSRVPGRIANYGYTF.